These 17 T cell receptor beta chains originate from one sample sequenced in a study of cytomegalovirus exposure and HLA in healthy donors. 13 Jbeta primers and 60 Vbeta primers were used for the PCR. Sequencing used immunoSEQ multiplex PCR; TCRdb keeps in-frame clones, though not all of them. Of over 90,000 clones listed, approximately 75% are singletons. The source material was PBMCs. The receptor source for this set is a female donor in good health and CMV-seropositive.

The chain uses TRBV5-4 and TRBJ1-2; D gene uncertain. CDR1 and CDR2 (germline): SGHNT, YYREEE (reference sequence). The CDR3 is 14 residues long. V dropped 4 bases and J dropped 4 bases, with 14 bases sitting between them. The CDR3 loop is CASSNKQRIYGYTF. CDR3 nucleotides: TGTGCCAGCAGCAATAAACAGAGAATCTATGGCTACACCTTC.

The genes are TRBV6-5 and TRBJ1-5; D perhaps matches TRBD1 (5 bases). The CDR3 extends over 13 amino acids. V lost 5 bases, J lost 5 bases, and 10 bases lay in between. Germline values: CDR1 MNHEY, CDR2 SVGAGI. The CDR3 DNA is TGTGCCAGCAGTCCGGTAGGGGATCAGCCCCAGCATTTT. It codes for CASSPVGDQPQHF.

This chain uses TRBV9 with TRBJ1-2; D may be TRBD1 (5 bases). Deletions cut 0 bases from V and 2 bases from J, with 8 bases between. The germline gives CDR1 SGDLS, CDR2 YYNGEE. The length of the CDR3 is 14 residues. The CDR3 sequence is CASSVGDSNYGYTF. The CDR3 DNA reads as TGTGCCAGCAGCGTAGGGGACTCCAACTATGGCTACACCTTC.

V and J are TRBV30 and TRBJ1-1; 12 bases line up with TRBD1. Per germline, CDR1 GTSNPN and CDR2 SVGIG (reference sequence). V trimming: 3 bases; J trimming: 4 bases; junction bases outside the gene matches: 9. CDR3 length equals 16 residues. CDR3 region: CAWSFGTGGEGTEAFF. The CDR3 DNA reads as TGTGCCTGGAGCTTCGGGACAGGGGGCGAGGGCACTGAAGCTTTCTTT.

The chain uses TRBV20-1 and TRBJ1-1; the D is unclear. The V end was cut by 3 bases, the J end by 7 bases, with 6 bases between. This CDR3 contains 10 residues. Germline V lookup: CDR1 DFQATT, CDR2 SNEGSKA (reference sequence). The CDR3 DNA sequence: TGCAGTGCTAGTCGCTATGAAGCTTTCTTT. Translated: CSASRYEAFF.

CDR3 loop: CASSTNRGRYSPLHF. In nucleotides, the CDR3 is TGTGCCAGCAGCACCAACAGGGGGCGTTATTCACCCCTCCACTTT. The chain uses TRBV11-2 and TRBJ1-6; 9 nucleotides line up with TRBD1. CDR3 length: 15 amino acids. J was trimmed by 8 bases and V by 5 bases; bases with no gene match: 7. In germline, CDR1 is SGHAT, CDR2 FQNNGV.

The genes are TRBV7-2 and TRBJ2-2; no clear D. Germline V gene lookup returns CDR1 SGHTA and CDR2 FQGNSA. The CDR3 is 13 residues long. V lost 1 base, J lost 6 bases, and 6 bases lay in between. CDR3 residues: CASSLVSAGELFF. CDR3 coding DNA: TGTGCCAGCAGCTTAGTGTCCGCCGGGGAGCTGTTTTTT.

This clone was recorded once. CDR3 amino acids: CASSLEQGANSPLHF. The CDR3 DNA reads as TGTGCCAGCAGCTTGGAACAGGGGGCGAATTCACCCCTCCACTTT. The chain joins TRBV5-4 to TRBJ1-6, with TRBD1 matching over 9 bases. CDR3 length: 15 amino acids. The germline gives CDR1 SGHNT, CDR2 YYREEE (reference sequence). After removal of 0 bases from V and 7 bases from J, the junction contained 2 bases not matched to a gene.

The J gene is TRBJ1-2, the V gene TRBV30; 12 bases map to TRBD1. The germline V gene encodes CDR1 GTSNPN and CDR2 SVGIG (reference sequence). The CDR3 loop spans 15 amino acids. V dropped 5 bases and J dropped 4; count of bases not matched to a gene: 8. DNA for the CDR3: TGTGCCTGGTCTACCGGGACAGGGGGCAGCTATGGCTACACCTTC. Amino acids: CAWSTGTGGSYGYTF.

This rearrangement joins TRBV29-1 to TRBJ2-2, with D tentatively TRBD2 (6 bases). Germline CDR1 reads SQVTM; CDR2 reads ANQGSEA. The CDR3 totals 13 residues. V gave up 3 bases and J gave up 6 bases, with 11 bases separating them. CDR3 amino acids: CSVEEGASGELFF. Written as DNA, the CDR3 is TGCAGCGTTGAGGAGGGAGCGTCCGGGGAGCTGTTTTTT.

This clone was seen a few times. V is TRBV4-3 and J is TRBJ1-1; tentatively, D is TRBD1 (5 bases). The CDR3 is 16 amino acids. Per the germline V gene, CDR1 is LGHNA and CDR2 is YSLEER. The V and J ends lost 0 bases and 3 bases respectively, with 14 bases between them. The CDR3 DNA sequence: TGCGCCAGCAGCCAAGAGAGCGGGACTGATCACACTGAAGCTTTCTTT. As protein: CASSQESGTDHTEAFF.

This chain links TRBV6-1 with TRBJ2-7; 9 bases match TRBD2. V dropped 3 bases and J dropped 5; count of bases not matched to a gene: 11. The CDR3 is 16 amino acids. Germline V gene sequence: CDR1 MNHNS, CDR2 SASEGT. In DNA form, the CDR3 reads TGTGCCAGCAGTGATTTGGGCGGGAGGGCCGCAAACGAGCAGTACTTC. Its translation: CASSDLGGRAANEQYF.

This rearrangement joins TRBV9 to TRBJ1-2; TRBD1 is a possible D gene (6 bases). Trimming removed 0 bases at V and 4 bases at J, with 10 bases between. The CDR3 totals 14 residues. Germline CDR1 and CDR2: SGDLS and YYNGEE. The CDR3: CASSVAGGPYGYTF. CDR3 in DNA: TGTGCCAGCAGCGTAGCTGGGGGCCCCTATGGCTACACCTTC.

J is TRBJ2-7 and V is TRBV29-1; possible D gene TRBD1, 6 bases. This CDR3 region has 15 residues. Germline CDR1 SQVTM, CDR2 ANQGSEA. The V gene lost 1 base and the J gene lost 2 bases, with 15 bases spanning the gap. The CDR3 DNA is TGCAGCGTTGAAGTGCGGACAGACCGGCCCTACGAGCAGTACTTC. It translates to CSVEVRTDRPYEQYF.

The rearrangement joins TRBV28 to TRBJ1-2, with 7 positions matching TRBD1. Trimming removed 3 bases from V and 1 base from J; junction bases left unmatched: 11. Per the germline V gene, CDR1 is MDHEN and CDR2 is SYDVKM. The CDR3 is made up of 17 amino acids. The CDR3 region has the DNA TGTGCCAGCAGTTTGGCCCGACAGGGCCTCCATAACTATGGCTACACCTTC. Protein product: CASSLARQGLHNYGYTF.

The chain has TRBV2 and TRBJ2-1, with 9 bases lining up with TRBD2. The germline V gene encodes CDR1 SNHLY and CDR2 FYNNEI. This CDR3 comprises 15 residues. With V trimmed by 6 bases and J by 5 bases, 8 bases remained unmatched. The CDR3 region has the DNA TGTGCCAGCAGCCTACAGCTAGCGGGAAACAATGAGCAGTTCTTC. It encodes CASSLQLAGNNEQFF.

The chain uses TRBV5-6 and TRBJ2-7; D might be TRBD1 (6 bases). V shed 5 bases and J shed 3 bases, with 15 bases lying between them. The CDR3 covers 14 residues. Germline loops: CDR1 SGHDT, CDR2 YYEEEE. In DNA, the CDR3 is TGTGCCAGCAGGCTAGAGGGGGTAATCTACGAGCAGTACTTC. This encodes CASRLEGVIYEQYF.